What follows is one T cell receptor beta chain and its context. What it recognizes is unknown. This sample was included in a study of cytomegalovirus exposure and HLA in healthy donors. Losses at the gene ends were 8 bases for V and 0 bases for J; bases not matched to a gene: 5. This CDR3 region has 15 residues. Germline values: CDR1 MDHEN, CDR2 SYDVKM. Study-wide points: Several V segments, TRBV6-2 and TRBV6-3 among them, could not be told apart and were dropped. TCR beta V segments were, for the most part, productive about 87% or about 30% of the time in an earlier analysis. Among immune exposure information, only CMV serostatus was available.

Amplification used 60 Vbeta primers and 13 Jbeta primers. TCRdb's copy holds only in-frame clones and misses some; the assay was immunoSEQ multiplex PCR. The table has more than 90,000 clones, about four fifths seen once. The V gene is TRBV28, the J gene TRBJ2-3; 10 bases match TRBD2. Sequencing used PBMCs. The TCR sequence derives from a man in his thirties or forties in good health and CMV-seropositive. This CDR3 is CASLFSGGSTDTQYF. CDR3 nucleotides: TGTGCCAGCCTATTTAGCGGGGGGAGCACAGATACGCAGTATTTT.